Listed below are T cell receptor beta chains from one sample, sequenced in a study of cytomegalovirus exposure and HLA in healthy donors. Profiling relied on immunoSEQ multiplex PCR, and the TCRdb table lists in-frame clones only, not all of them. Of tens of thousands of clones in the sample, over 75% were seen once. Input material: PBMCs. The origin of the receptors is a woman under 40 in good health and CMV-seronegative. Each CDR3 is given with its conserved first and last residue. Fields, in order: CDR3 length, D gene, clone size, J gene, V gene, CDR3 DNA, CDR3 protein. A D gene is named only where the DNA matches it firmly. Clone size is stated in some rows and not others, as once, few, many or a class when expanded.

cdr3_length: 14; d_call: TRBD2; clone_size: NA; j_call: TRBJ2-3; v_call: TRBV7-2; cdr3_nt: TGTGCCAGCAGCTTAGGGACTAGTACAGATACGCAGTATTTT; cdr3_aa: CASSLGTSTDTQYF
cdr3_length: 15; d_call: NA; clone_size: NA; j_call: TRBJ1-2; v_call: TRBV4-1; cdr3_nt: TGCGCCAGCAGCCCCTCCCTAGGGGCTAACTATGGCTACACCTTC; cdr3_aa: CASSPSLGANYGYTF
cdr3_length: 15; d_call: TRBD1; clone_size: NA; j_call: TRBJ1-2; v_call: TRBV5-4; cdr3_nt: TGTGCCAGCAGCTTCCCCCGGGACAGGTTATATGGCTACACCTTC; cdr3_aa: CASSFPRDRLYGYTF
cdr3_length: 13; d_call: NA; clone_size: few; j_call: TRBJ1-1; v_call: TRBV5-6; cdr3_nt: TGTGCCAGCAGCCTAGGACAGCGCACTGAAGCTTTCTTT; cdr3_aa: CASSLGQRTEAFF
cdr3_length: 15; d_call: TRBD1; clone_size: NA; j_call: TRBJ2-3; v_call: TRBV11-2; cdr3_nt: TGTGCCAGCTCTCCCGGGACAGTCCCCACAGATACGCAGTATTTT; cdr3_aa: CASSPGTVPTDTQYF
cdr3_length: 16; d_call: TRBD1; clone_size: NA; j_call: TRBJ1-2; v_call: TRBV4-1; cdr3_nt: TGCGCCAGCAGCCAAGAGGACAGGGAACGGACCTATGGCTACACCTTC; cdr3_aa: CASSQEDRERTYGYTF
cdr3_length: 14; d_call: TRBD1; clone_size: NA; j_call: TRBJ1-2; v_call: TRBV2; cdr3_nt: TGTGCCAGCCGGGAGACAGGGCCGTCCTACGGCTACACCTTC; cdr3_aa: CASRETGPSYGYTF
cdr3_length: 14; d_call: TRBD1; clone_size: NA; j_call: TRBJ2-7; v_call: TRBV9; cdr3_nt: TGTGCCAGCAGCGCGACAGGGGGCAAGGCCGAGCAGTACTTC; cdr3_aa: CASSATGGKAEQYF
cdr3_length: 17; d_call: NA; clone_size: NA; j_call: TRBJ2-2; v_call: TRBV4-1; cdr3_nt: TGCGCCAGCAGCCAAAGGTCGGCGCTAGAAGTCACCGGGGAGCTGTTTTTT; cdr3_aa: CASSQRSALEVTGELFF
cdr3_length: 14; d_call: TRBD1; clone_size: NA; j_call: TRBJ2-7; v_call: TRBV5-8; cdr3_nt: TGTGCCAGCAGCTCGAGACAGGGGGCGCACGAGCAGTACTTC; cdr3_aa: CASSSRQGAHEQYF
cdr3_length: 16; d_call: TRBD2; clone_size: few; j_call: TRBJ2-3; v_call: TRBV29-1; cdr3_nt: TGCAGCGTTGAAGGGACTAGCGGGGGGCTGGGGGATACGCAGTATTTT; cdr3_aa: CSVEGTSGGLGDTQYF
cdr3_length: 13; d_call: NA; clone_size: NA; j_call: TRBJ1-2; v_call: TRBV28; cdr3_nt: TGTGCCAGCACGAAGGGTCAGGGAGGTGGCTACACCTTC; cdr3_aa: CASTKGQGGGYTF
cdr3_length: 15; d_call: TRBD2; clone_size: NA; j_call: TRBJ2-1; v_call: TRBV6-5; cdr3_nt: TGTGCCAGCAGTTCCCTAGCGGGGGGGGGAGATGAGCAGTTCTTC; cdr3_aa: CASSSLAGGGDEQFF
cdr3_length: 15; d_call: TRBD1; clone_size: NA; j_call: TRBJ1-5; v_call: TRBV6-1; cdr3_nt: TGTGCCAGCAGTATGAGGACAGGGGGAAATCAGCCCCAGCATTTT; cdr3_aa: CASSMRTGGNQPQHF
cdr3_length: 13; d_call: TRBD2; clone_size: NA; j_call: TRBJ2-5; v_call: TRBV15; cdr3_nt: TGTGCCACCAGCGGACTAGTAGGAGAGACCCAGTACTTC; cdr3_aa: CATSGLVGETQYF
cdr3_length: 12; d_call: NA; clone_size: NA; j_call: TRBJ1-2; v_call: TRBV27; cdr3_nt: TGTGCCAGCAATATTCGACGGAGCGGCTACACCTTC; cdr3_aa: CASNIRRSGYTF
cdr3_length: 12; d_call: TRBD2; clone_size: NA; j_call: TRBJ2-7; v_call: TRBV28; cdr3_nt: TGTGCCAGCACCCCGGGAGGGCTCGAGCAGTACTTC; cdr3_aa: CASTPGGLEQYF
cdr3_length: 11; d_call: NA; clone_size: NA; j_call: TRBJ1-1; v_call: TRBV6-5; cdr3_nt: TGTGCCACCAGAGACAGGTGGGAAGCTTTCTTT; cdr3_aa: CATRDRWEAFF
cdr3_length: 14; d_call: TRBD1; clone_size: NA; j_call: TRBJ1-4; v_call: TRBV9; cdr3_nt: TGTGCCAGCAGCACCGGGACAGGGCGAGAAAAACTGTTTTTT; cdr3_aa: CASSTGTGREKLFF
cdr3_length: 15; d_call: NA; clone_size: once; j_call: TRBJ1-5; v_call: TRBV7-9; cdr3_nt: TGTGCCAGCAGCTTAAGCATGCAGGGCATTGAGCCCCAGCATTTT; cdr3_aa: CASSLSMQGIEPQHF
cdr3_length: 13; d_call: NA; clone_size: once; j_call: TRBJ2-3; v_call: TRBV5-1; cdr3_nt: TGCGCCAGCAGCACCCAACTAGGGGATACGCAGTATTTT; cdr3_aa: CASSTQLGDTQYF
cdr3_length: 11; d_call: NA; clone_size: few; j_call: TRBJ2-7; v_call: TRBV6-5; cdr3_nt: TGTGCCAGCAGTGCAGGGTACGAGCAGTACTTC; cdr3_aa: CASSAGYEQYF
cdr3_length: 14; d_call: NA; clone_size: NA; j_call: TRBJ1-3; v_call: TRBV6-5; cdr3_nt: TGTGCCAGCAGTTACCGTCAGGTTGGAAACACCATATATTTT; cdr3_aa: CASSYRQVGNTIYF
cdr3_length: 13; d_call: NA; clone_size: NA; j_call: TRBJ2-7; v_call: TRBV10-3; cdr3_nt: TGTGCCACACAGAAGACTAGTACGTACGAGCAGTACTTC; cdr3_aa: CATQKTSTYEQYF
cdr3_length: 14; d_call: NA; clone_size: NA; j_call: TRBJ2-7; v_call: TRBV27; cdr3_nt: TGTGCCAGCAGCCAAACAGGGACCCCCTACGAGCAGTACTTC; cdr3_aa: CASSQTGTPYEQYF
cdr3_length: 12; d_call: TRBD1; clone_size: NA; j_call: TRBJ1-2; v_call: TRBV29-1; cdr3_nt: TGCAGCGTGGCGACAGGGAACTATGGCTACACCTTC; cdr3_aa: CSVATGNYGYTF
cdr3_length: 12; d_call: NA; clone_size: few; j_call: TRBJ2-7; v_call: TRBV5-5; cdr3_nt: TGTGCCAGCAGCCGTGAGGGTATCGAGCAGTACTTC; cdr3_aa: CASSREGIEQYF
cdr3_length: 13; d_call: TRBD1; clone_size: NA; j_call: TRBJ2-1; v_call: TRBV27; cdr3_nt: TGTGCCAGCAGCCTGACAGGGTACAATGAGCAGTTCTTC; cdr3_aa: CASSLTGYNEQFF
cdr3_length: 14; d_call: NA; clone_size: once; j_call: TRBJ1-1; v_call: TRBV15; cdr3_nt: TGTGCCACCAGCAGAGATCCGAGAAACACTGAAGCTTTCTTT; cdr3_aa: CATSRDPRNTEAFF
cdr3_length: 12; d_call: NA; clone_size: NA; j_call: TRBJ2-1; v_call: TRBV19; cdr3_nt: TGTGCCAGTAGTTGGTGGTCGAGTGAGCAGTTCTTC; cdr3_aa: CASSWWSSEQFF
cdr3_length: 14; d_call: TRBD1; clone_size: NA; j_call: TRBJ2-5; v_call: TRBV7-9; cdr3_nt: TGTGCCAGCAGACCAGGGACAGATGAAGAGACCCAGTACTTC; cdr3_aa: CASRPGTDEETQYF
cdr3_length: 12; d_call: NA; clone_size: once; j_call: TRBJ1-6; v_call: TRBV4-1; cdr3_nt: TGCGCCAGCTATGGGGGGGATTCACCCCTCCACTTT; cdr3_aa: CASYGGDSPLHF